This T cell receptor beta chain was captured in a study of shared clonotypes between healthy human individuals. CD45RO-negative cells were positively selected for CCR7, leaving out terminally differentiated effector memory CD45RA+ cells. The donors, all of them Caucasian adults, lived in Nashville, Tennessee. This CDR3 spans 12 amino acids. Germline CDR1 is SNHLY and CDR2 is FYNNEI. V lost 4 bases, J lost 4 bases, and 8 bases lay in between. TCRdb's copy holds only in-frame clones and misses some; the assay was immunoSEQ multiplex PCR. The sample has roughly 590,000 clones, just under 97% seen once. Specimen: naive CD8+ T cells sorted from blood. The genes are TRBV2 and TRBJ2-7; possible D gene TRBD1, 5 bases. The sequence came from a woman aged 25 to 45 in good health. The CDR3 loop is CASSGTYYEQYF. In DNA form, the CDR3 reads TGTGCCAGCAGTGGGACATATTACGAGCAGTACTTC.